This entry lists 24 T cell receptor beta chains sequenced from one sample in a study of T cell repertoires in cytomegalovirus infection. Each CDR3 protein gets one entry after TCRdb re-called the reads with MiXCR. The sample consists of more than 650,000 distinct CDR3 sequences, 35% to 45% of them appearing once. The sequenced sample consisted of PBMCs. The origin of the receptors is a human donor in good health (CMV status not recorded). Some clones in this sample may be carry-over from other donors' samples.

This clonotype was observed at least ten times. V usage is TRBV12-3 or TRBV12-4 and J usage is TRBJ2-2; no definite D call. Trimming left V 4 bases short and J 3 bases short, with 6 bases between. The CDR3 contains 13 residues. CDR3 region: CASSWVDTGELFF. CDR3 DNA: TGTGCCAGCAGTTGGGTCGACACCGGGGAGCTGTTTTTT.

The chain uses TRBV7-8 and TRBJ1-6, with 9 bases that match TRBD1. The CDR3 is made up of 14 amino acids. Germline V lookup: CDR1 SGHVS, CDR2 FQNEAQ. V lost 6 bases, J lost 10 bases, and 7 bases stayed unmatched. CDR3 in DNA: TGTGCCAGCAGAATCGGACAGGGGAGCTCACCCCTCCACTTT. Protein: CASRIGQGSSPLHF.

This clonotype showed up just once. The chain is built from TRBV28 and TRBJ1-2; 7 bases map to TRBD1. The junction had 8 bases not matched to a gene; V was cut back by 3 bases and J by 4 bases. Germline V lookup: CDR1 MDHEN, CDR2 SYDVKM. This CDR3 comprises 15 residues. CDR3 residues: CASSFATGATYGYTF. In DNA form, the CDR3 reads TGTGCCAGCAGTTTCGCCACAGGGGCCACCTATGGCTACACCTTC.

This clonotype came up a few times. V and J are TRBV19 and TRBJ2-1, with D unclear. Germline V lookup: CDR1 LNHDA, CDR2 SQIVND (reference sequence). The CDR3 is 13 residues long. The V end was cut by 8 bases, the J end by 3 bases, with 11 bases between. CDR3 DNA sequence: TGTGCCAGTGGTAAGGAGTTCTACAATGAGCAGTTCTTC. This gives the protein CASGKEFYNEQFF.

In the case of this clonotype: Since no conserved phenylalanine or tryptophan closes the CDR3, a read error is the likely cause. The chain has TRBV28 and TRBJ2-7; TRBD2 agrees at 8 bases. Germline assignment: CDR1 MDHEN and CDR2 SYDVKM. The CDR3 loop spans 15 amino acids. J lost 4 bases, V lost 5 bases, and 10 bases had no gene match. CDR3 in DNA: TGTGCCAGCAGTCCAGGGACTAGGGGGATTTACGAGCAGTACTTA. Encoded protein: CASSPGTRGIYEQYL.

This clonotype has just a few counts. The V call is TRBV2, the J call TRBJ2-3; no reliable D call. V was shortened by 5 bases and J by 4 bases, with 10 bases between the two germline ends. This CDR3 spans 13 amino acids. Germline assignment: CDR1 SNHLY and CDR2 FYNNEI. The CDR3 bases are TGTGCCAGCAGTTATTATCGTGCAGATACGCAGTATTTT. Protein product: CASSYYRADTQYF. Looking up the rest from reference TRBV2 and TRBJ2-3 gives the full variable domain: EPEVTQTPSHQVTQMGQEVILRCVPISNHLYFYWYRQILGQKVEFLVSFYNNEISEKSEIFDDQFSVERPDGSNFTLKIRSTKLEDSAMYFCASSYYRADTQYFGPGTRLTVL.

The chain has TRBV5-5 and TRBJ1-6; TRBD1 matches at 7 bases. Per the germline V gene, CDR1 is SGHKS and CDR2 is YYEKEE (reference sequence). The CDR3 is made up of 14 amino acids. V shed 6 bases, J shed 9 bases, and the junction held 9 bases outside the gene matches. CDR3 sequence: CASTLTGAGSPLHF. The CDR3 DNA sequence: TGTGCCAGCACGCTCACAGGGGCCGGTTCACCCCTCCACTTT.

As concerns this clonotype: This may stem from a read error, because a much larger clone lies one nucleotide away. V and J are TRBV2 and TRBJ2-7; D unresolved. The CDR3 totals 11 residues. Germline loops: CDR1 SNHLY, CDR2 FYNNEI. The ends were cut back, 5 bases at V and 2 bases at J, with 4 bases in the middle. CDR3 protein: CASSMAYEQYF. The CDR3 DNA follows: TGTGCCAGCAGTATGGCCTACGAGCAGTACTTC. The full variable domain, its missing parts supplied by reference TRBV2 and TRBJ2-7, is EPEVTQTPSHQVTQMGQEVILRCVPISNHLYFYWYRQILGQKVEFLVSFYNNEISEKSEIFDDQFSVERPDGSNFTLKIRSTKLEDSAMYFCASSMAYEQYFGPGTRLTVT.

This rearrangement joins TRBV12-3 or TRBV12-4 to TRBJ1-6, with 9 bases lining up with TRBD1. This CDR3 contains 14 residues. V lost 4 bases and J lost 7; bases outside the gene matches: 2. In DNA form, the CDR3 reads TGTGCCAGCAGTTGGGACAGGGTGAATTCACCCCTCCACTTT. Translating gives CASSWDRVNSPLHF.

This clonotype was seen ten or more times. The chain has TRBV7-2 and TRBJ1-6, with 9 bases identical to TRBD1. CDR1 SGHTA and CDR2 FQGNSA come from the germline V gene. The CDR3 totals 14 residues. The V segment lost 4 bases and the J segment 10 bases; nucleotides outside the gene matches: 5. The CDR3 loop is CASSWDRVQSPLHF. In DNA form, the CDR3 reads TGTGCCAGCAGCTGGGACAGGGTACAGTCACCCCTCCACTTT. Full variable domain (rest looked up from reference TRBV7-2 and TRBJ1-6): GAGVSQSPSNKVTEKGKDVELRCDPISGHTALYWYRQSLGQGLEFLIYFQGNSAPDKSGLPSDRFSAERTGGSVSTLTIQRTQQEDSAVYLCASSWDRVQSPLHFGNGTRLTVT.

The chain uses TRBV27 and TRBJ2-2, with D possibly being TRBD1 (6 bases). The ends were cut back, 5 bases at V and 7 bases at J, with 14 bases in the middle. CDR3 size: 14 residues. In germline, CDR1 is MNHEY, CDR2 SMNVEV (reference sequence). Written as DNA, the CDR3 is TGTGCCAGCAGTGCACAGGGTTTGGACGGGGAGCTGTTTTTT. Translation gives CASSAQGLDGELFF.

V is TRBV28 and J is TRBJ1-5; D uncertain. Germline CDR1 is MDHEN and CDR2 is SYDVKM. CDR3 length: 15 residues. V dropped 3 bases and J dropped 2 bases, with 11 bases sitting between them. As DNA, the CDR3 is TGTGCCAGCAGTTTCCCCGAAAGAGGCAATCAGCCCCAGCATTTT. This encodes CASSFPERGNQPQHF.

The chain links TRBV4-2 to TRBJ2-1; 11 bases are shared with TRBD2. This CDR3 spans 14 amino acids. The J segment lost 9 bases and the V segment lost 3 bases, leaving 4 bases of the junction unmatched. Germline loops: CDR1 LGHNA, CDR2 YNFKEQ. As DNA, the CDR3 is TGTGCCAGCAGCCAGCCCACTAGCGGGAGTGAGCAGTTCTTC. This sequence encodes CASSQPTSGSEQFF.

This clonotype was recorded at least ten times. V usage is TRBV7-2 and J usage is TRBJ1-6; possibly TRBD1 for D (5 bases). The CDR3 contains 14 residues. Trimming removed 5 bases at V and 10 bases at J, with 15 bases between. Per germline, CDR1 SGHTA and CDR2 FQGNSA. CDR3 nucleotides: TGTGCCAGCAGCCTGGTGGCAGGGCGCTCACCCCTCCACTTT. It translates to CASSLVAGRSPLHF.

The sample holds a few counts of this clonotype. The gene calls are TRBV6-6 and TRBJ1-2; D is unclear. Trimming pared 4 bases from V and 2 bases from J, leaving 11 bases between. The CDR3 loop spans 14 amino acids. Germline V gives CDR1 MNHNY, CDR2 SVGAGI (reference sequence). Here the CDR3 reads CASSSEGRNYGYTF. The CDR3 bases are TGTGCCAGCAGTTCGGAAGGGAGAAACTATGGCTACACCTTC.

The V gene is TRBV12-3 or TRBV12-4, the J gene TRBJ2-7, with 7 bases aligning to TRBD2. The CDR3 is 15 amino acids. The junction had 14 bases not matched to a gene; V was cut back by 7 bases and J by 5 bases. DNA for the CDR3: TGTGCCAGCACCATGGGAGGGAATCTCTACGACGAGCAGTACTTC. This sequence encodes CASTMGGNLYDEQYF.

DNA for the CDR3: TGTGCCAGCAGCCAACAGGGTACCGGCACAGATACGCAGTATTTT. This gives the protein CASSQQGTGTDTQYF. The chain has TRBV7-2 and TRBJ2-3; a possible D gene is TRBD1 (6 bases). The V end was cut by 5 bases, the J end by 1 base, with 13 bases between. Germline V gene lookup returns CDR1 SGHTA and CDR2 FQGNSA. The CDR3 spans 15 residues.

In this sample, this clonotype turned up once. V usage is TRBV19 and J usage is TRBJ2-5; no reliable D call. The V end lost 1 base, the J end lost 2 bases, and 14 bases lay between the germline ends. In germline, CDR1 is LNHDA, CDR2 SQIVND (reference sequence). CDR3 length equals 16 residues. As DNA, the CDR3 is TGTGCCAGTAGTATAGTCCATACCCGATCGCAAGAGACCCAGTACTTC. This sequence encodes CASSIVHTRSQETQYF.

This chain joins TRBV28 and TRBJ1-5, with 7 nucleotides matching TRBD1. J was trimmed by 12 bases and V by 9 bases; bases with no gene match: 14. CDR1 and CDR2 (germline): MDHEN, SYDVKM. This CDR3 is 13 amino acids long. The CDR3 spells CASTRNDRDHQHF. CDR3 nucleotides: TGTGCCAGTACTAGAAACGACAGGGACCACCAGCATTTT.

Ten or more counts support this clonotype. This chain connects TRBV6-1 to TRBJ1-6; tentative D call: TRBD1 (6 bases). The V gene's germline CDR1 is MNHNS and CDR2 SASEGT. The CDR3 is made up of 15 amino acids. Trimming shortened V by 6 bases and J by 10 bases, and 19 bases separated the two germline ends. The CDR3, as DNA: TGTGCCAGCAGGTGGGGGGCGCGTGAGCACTCACCCCTCCACTTT. It codes for CASRWGAREHSPLHF.

The J gene is TRBJ2-7, the V gene TRBV28, with unresolved D. Trimming removed 9 bases from V and 11 bases from J, with 35 bases in between. Germline values: CDR1 MDHEN, CDR2 SYDVKM. This CDR3 has 17 amino acids. CDR3 sequence reads: CARSMGTFGTRSTQKYF. DNA of the CDR3: TGTGCCAGAAGCATGGGTACGTTCGGAACACGAAGTACACAGAAGTACTTC. The variable domain in full, completed from reference TRBV28 and TRBJ2-7, reads DVKVTQSSRYLVKRTGEKVFLECVQDMDHENMFWYRQDPGLGLRLIYFSYDVKMKEKGDIPEGYSVSREKKERFSLILESASTNQTSMYLCARSMGTFGTRSTQKYFGPGTRLTVT.

J is TRBJ2-1 and V is TRBV5-6, with D unclear. Trimming pared 2 bases from V and 0 bases from J, leaving 9 bases between. Germline loops: CDR1 SGHDT, CDR2 YYEEEE. There are 15 residues in the CDR3. The CDR3 DNA sequence: TGTGCCAGCAGCTTTAAGGTGAGCTCCTACAATGAGCAGTTCTTC. This codes for CASSFKVSSYNEQFF.

V gene TRBV6-5 combines with J gene TRBJ2-3; D is ambiguous. CDR3 length: 15 residues. CDR1 MNHEY and CDR2 SVGAGI come from the germline V gene. Deletions cut 7 bases from V and 1 base from J, with 15 bases between. The CDR3 DNA is TGTGCCAGCATGCTACGAGTTGGCGGCACAGATACGCAGTATTTT. It encodes CASMLRVGGTDTQYF.

The chain carries TRBV24-1 and TRBJ2-1; 10 nucleotides match TRBD2. Germline loops: CDR1 KGHDR, CDR2 SFDVKD. The CDR3 loop spans 17 amino acids. Unmatched junction bases numbered 12, after V lost 2 bases and J lost 9 bases. For the CDR3, the DNA is TGTGCCACCAGTGATTCCTTTGGGAGCGGGGGGGCCCGTGAGCAGTTCTTC. Amino acids: CATSDSFGSGGAREQFF.